A single T cell receptor beta chain is shown here with its context. The antigen is unknown. This sample is drawn from a study of T cell repertoires in cytomegalovirus infection. TCRdb called the reads again in MiXCR, with one record for every CDR3 protein. The sample carries about 60,000 distinct CDR3 sequences, roughly a fifth recorded once. The source material was CD8+ T cells from cultured PBMCs, sampled from culture after CMV antigen stimulation. The clonotype originates from a human donor in good health (CMV status not recorded). Some clones in this sample may be carry-over from other donors' samples.

As DNA, the CDR3 is TGTGCCAGCAGCCGCCCTAGCAGGGGCCTTACCGAGCAGTACTTC. Translated, it gives CASSRPSRGLTEQYF. V is TRBV7-2 and J is TRBJ2-7; perhaps TRBD1 as D (6 bases). Germline CDR1 SGHTA, CDR2 FQGNSA. The CDR3 length is 15 residues. V dropped 5 bases and J dropped 6 bases, with 20 bases sitting between them. The full variable domain, in which reference TRBV7-2 and TRBJ2-7 provide the parts outside the CDR3, is GAGVSQSPSNKVTEKGKDVELRCDPISGHTALYWYRQSLGQGLEFLIYFQGNSAPDKSGLPSDRFSAERTGGSVSTLTIQRTQQEDSAVYLCASSRPSRGLTEQYFGPGTRLTVT.